The rows below give T cell receptor beta chains drawn from one sample of a study of metastatic and nonmetastatic thyroid tumors. TCRdb re-called the PCR reads via MiXCR. The data hold some 55,000 clones, with around 20% observed a single time. Sequenced sample: blood. These receptors were collected from a female donor with papillary thyroid cancer or a benign thyroid nodule (not recorded which). Some clones in this sample may be carry-over from other donors' samples. The CDR3 runs from the conserved cysteine through the conserved F or W. A D gene is named only where the DNA matches it firmly. The size entry is marked missing in some rows and otherwise reads once, few, many or a size class.

TRBD2	many	TRBV28	TRBJ2-1	CASSVLAGGPSINEQFF	TGTGCCAGCAGTGTTCTAGCGGGAGGGCCGTCCATCAATGAGCAGTTCTTC
NA	NA	TRBV6-5	TRBJ1-6	CASSYSVQMSSRLHF	TGTGCCAGCAGTTACTCCGTACAGATGTCTTCACGCCTCCACTTT
NA	many	TRBV5-1	TRBJ1-1	CASSFSGQSTEAFF	TGCGCCAGCAGCTTTTCCGGACAGTCCACTGAAGCTTTCTTT
NA	many	TRBV4-1	TRBJ2-5	CASSQALWGTETQYF	TGCGCCAGCAGCCAAGCCCTGTGGGGAACAGAGACCCAGTACTTC
TRBD2	many	TRBV18	TRBJ2-7	CASSPRTSSYEQYF	TGTGCCAGCTCACCAAGGACTAGCAGCTACGAGCAGTACTTC
TRBD2	NA	TRBV28	TRBJ2-1	CASSTLGGRGNEQFF	TGTGCCAGCAGTACGCTTGGTGGGCGGGGGAATGAGCAGTTCTTC
TRBD1	many	TRBV6-1	TRBJ1-1	CASSLDRGRSKAFF	TGTGCCAGCAGTTTGGACAGGGGGCGGTCTAAAGCTTTCTTT
NA	many	TRBV27	TRBJ2-7	CASSGKELRWAYEQYF	TGTGCCAGCAGCGGAAAGGAGCTAAGATGGGCCTACGAGCAGTACTTC
TRBD2	few	TRBV12-3/TRBV12-4	TRBJ2-7	CASSPSGTSGIKQYF	TGTGCCAGCAGTCCATCCGGGACTAGCGGGATAAAGCAGTACTTC
TRBD2	many	TRBV5-1	TRBJ2-1	CASSSGTSGYNEQFF	TGCGCCAGCAGCTCCGGGACTAGCGGGTACAATGAGCAGTTCTTC
TRBD2	many	TRBV6-1	TRBJ2-1	CASSEETSGSNEQFF	TGTGCCAGCAGTGAAGAGACTAGCGGGAGTAATGAGCAGTTCTTC
TRBD2	many	TRBV30	TRBJ2-1	CAWSAVDPGGEQFF	TGTGCCTGGAGTGCGGTGGACCCCGGGGGGGAGCAGTTCTTC
NA	many	TRBV12-3/TRBV12-4	TRBJ2-2	CASSLDGPPAGELFF	TGTGCCAGCAGTTTAGATGGCCCTCCCGCGGGGGAGCTGTTTTTT
NA	many	TRBV27	TRBJ2-1	CASITVNNEQFF	TGTGCCAGCATAACAGTTAACAATGAGCAGTTCTTC
NA	once	TRBV2	TRBJ1-1	CASSEGGGWTEAFF	TGTGCCAGTAGTGAGGGGGGGGGATGGACTGAAGCCTTCTTT
NA	few	TRBV28	TRBJ1-2	CASSLVGVTYVNYGYTF	TGTGCCAGCAGTTTAGTGGGGGTCACCTATGTTAACTATGGCTACACCTTC
NA	many	TRBV19	TRBJ1-4	CASSKTGTEKLFF	TGTGCCAGTAGCAAAACCGGGACCGAAAAACTGTTTTTT
TRBD2	many	TRBV5-1	TRBJ2-1	CASSLRASGRAAYNEQFF	TGCGCCAGCAGCTTGAGAGCTAGCGGGAGGGCCGCCTACAATGAGCAGTTCTTC
NA	NA	TRBV28	TRBJ2-1	CASGRDMVKIEPFF	TGTGCCAGCGGCCGGGACATGGTCAAGATTGAGCCGTTCTTC
NA	NA	TRBV6-1	TRBJ1-6	CAGNRIRGNSTLHF	TGTGCCGGCAATAGAATCAGAGGAAATTCAACCCTCCACTTT
NA	many	TRBV12-3/TRBV12-4	TRBJ2-3	CASSLGGRGDTQYF	TGTGCCAGCAGTTTAGGGGGGAGAGGGGATACGCAGTATTTT
NA	many	TRBV7-6	TRBJ2-7	CASSQTPPGASYEQYF	TGTGCCAGCAGCCAAACCCCCCCAGGAGCCTCCTACGAGCAGTACTTC
NA	many	TRBV6-2/TRBV6-3	TRBJ2-6	CASSYGRTGANVLTF	TGTGCCAGCAGTTACGGCAGGACTGGGGCCAACGTCCTGACTTTC
NA	many	TRBV10-3	TRBJ2-2	CAISDRREMSPGELFF	TGTGCCATCAGTGATCGGCGGGAAATGAGTCCCGGGGAGCTGTTTTTT
TRBD1	NA	TRBV11-2	TRBJ1-2	CASSLGQQDNGYTF	TGTGCCAGCAGCTTGGGACAGCAGGATAATGGCTACACCTTC
NA	once	TRBV19	TRBJ2-2	CASSTWWRGGPTWELFF	TGTGCCAGTAGTACCTGGTGGAGGGGGGGACCGACCTGGGAGCTGTTTTTT
NA	many	TRBV20-1	TRBJ1-1	CSASGRGPIAEAFF	TGCAGTGCTAGCGGGCGGGGCCCCATCGCTGAAGCTTTCTTT
TRBD2	NA	TRBV11-2	TRBJ2-1	CASSPTSGSRNEQLF	TGTGCCAGCAGCCCGACTAGCGGGAGTAGGAATGAGCAGCTCTTC
NA	many	TRBV10-2	TRBJ2-5	CASSGLTGRETQYF	TGCGCCAGCAGTGGTCTTACAGGGCGGGAGACCCAGTACTTC
NA	many	TRBV5-8	TRBJ1-5	CASSLEGGVAQHF	TGTGCCAGCAGCTTGGAAGGCGGTGTGGCCCAGCATTTT
TRBD1	many	TRBV6-1	TRBJ1-2	CASSSNDRANGYTF	TGTGCCAGCAGTTCAAATGACAGGGCGAACGGCTACACCTTC
TRBD2	NA	TRBV5-1	TRBJ2-7	CASSLLVGRGERYF	TGCGCCAGCAGCTTGTTGGTGGGGAGGGGCGAGCGGTACTTC
NA	many	TRBV7-3	TRBJ2-7	CASSLWLYEQYF	TGTGCCAGCAGTTTATGGTTATACGAGCAGTACTTC
NA	NA	TRBV28	TRBJ2-7	CASSPSGLSSDYEHYF	TGTGCCAGCAGTCCCTCTGGTCTATCGAGTGATTACGAGCATTACTTC
TRBD1	many	TRBV27	TRBJ2-7	CASRGDREYEQYF	TGTGCCAGCAGGGGGGACAGGGAATACGAGCAGTACTTC
TRBD1	many	TRBV20-1	TRBJ2-3	CSADRDDWGDTQYF	TGCAGTGCCGACAGGGACGATTGGGGGGATACGCAGTATTTT
NA	many	TRBV7-3	TRBJ2-2	CASSFTGLHTGELFF	TGTGCCAGCAGCTTCACAGGGCTTCACACCGGGGAGCTGTTTTTT
NA	many	TRBV5-1	TRBJ2-5	CASSLDSQETQYF	TGCGCCAGCAGCTTGGACAGCCAAGAGACCCAGTACTTC
NA	many	TRBV11-2	TRBJ2-4	CASSLWLPGVNIQYF	TGTGCCAGCAGCTTATGGCTTCCCGGGGTTAACATTCAGTACTTC
TRBD1	once	TRBV5-1	TRBJ2-7	CASSLSPGTAYELYF	TGCGCCAGCAGCTTGTCCCCCGGGACAGCCTACGAGCTGTACTTC
NA	many	TRBV19	TRBJ1-2	CASFQDRLRGYTF	TGTGCCAGCTTCCAGGATCGACTCAGGGGCTACACCTTC
TRBD1	many	TRBV6-1	TRBJ1-3	CASSVPTGAHGNTIYF	TGTGCCAGCAGTGTCCCGACAGGGGCTCATGGAAACACCATATATTTT
NA	many	TRBV28	TRBJ1-5	CASSHGQNIYNQPQHF	TGTGCCAGCAGTCACGGACAGAACATTTACAATCAGCCCCAGCATTTT
TRBD1	many	TRBV9	TRBJ2-6	CASSVGTDRSGANVLTF	TGTGCCAGCAGCGTCGGGACAGATCGCTCTGGGGCCAACGTCCTGACTTTC
NA	many	TRBV12-3/TRBV12-4	TRBJ2-5	CASSFTEETQYF	TGTGCCAGCAGTTTCACAGAAGAGACCCAGTACTTC
TRBD1	many	TRBV4-1	TRBJ2-1	CASSQETGGPNEQFF	TGCGCCAGCAGCCAAGAGACAGGGGGCCCTAATGAGCAGTTCTTC
NA	many	TRBV15	TRBJ1-6	CATSRGAMSPLHF	TGTGCCACCAGCAGAGGGGCAATGTCACCCCTCCACTTT
TRBD1	many	TRBV10-3	TRBJ1-1	CASTGQPNTEAFF	TGTGCCAGCACGGGACAGCCGAACACTGAAGCTTTCTTT
NA	many	TRBV7-2	TRBJ1-1	CASSFSPNTEAFF	TGTGCCAGCAGCTTTTCCCCGAACACTGAAGCTTTCTTT
TRBD1	many	TRBV20-1	TRBJ1-5	CSKVQGVGQPQHF	TGCAGTAAGGTCCAGGGGGTCGGGCAGCCCCAGCATTTT
NA	many	TRBV6-5	TRBJ2-7	CASSYSIADASYEQYF	TGTGCCAGCAGTTACTCTATTGCGGATGCCTCCTACGAGCAGTACTTC
TRBD1	many	TRBV30	TRBJ1-2	CAWRSGQGLNYGYTF	TGTGCCTGGAGGTCCGGACAGGGCCTGAACTATGGCTACACCTTC
TRBD1	NA	TRBV24-1	TRBJ2-2	CATSSTRQGGTGELFF	TGTGCCACCAGTAGTACCCGACAGGGCGGGACCGGGGAGCTGTTTTTT
TRBD1	many	TRBV11-2	TRBJ2-1	CASSSGQGYNNEQFF	TGTGCCAGCAGCTCCGGACAGGGGTACAACAATGAGCAGTTCTTC